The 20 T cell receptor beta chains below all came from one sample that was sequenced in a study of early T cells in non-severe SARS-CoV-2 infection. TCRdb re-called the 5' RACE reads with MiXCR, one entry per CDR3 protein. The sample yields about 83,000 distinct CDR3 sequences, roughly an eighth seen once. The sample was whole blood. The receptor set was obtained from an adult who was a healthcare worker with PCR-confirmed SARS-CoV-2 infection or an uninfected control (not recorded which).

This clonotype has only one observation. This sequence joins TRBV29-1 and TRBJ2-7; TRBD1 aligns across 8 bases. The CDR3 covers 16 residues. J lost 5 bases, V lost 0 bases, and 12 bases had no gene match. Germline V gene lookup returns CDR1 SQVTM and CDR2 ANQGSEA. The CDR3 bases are TGCAGCGTTGAAGATGGGGCAGGGGGCGCAGTCGACGAGCAGTACTTC. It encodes CSVEDGAGGAVDEQYF.

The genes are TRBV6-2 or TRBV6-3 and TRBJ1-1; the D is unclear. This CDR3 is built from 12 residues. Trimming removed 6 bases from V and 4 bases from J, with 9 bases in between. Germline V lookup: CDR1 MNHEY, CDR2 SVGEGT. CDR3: CASRTPGTEAFF. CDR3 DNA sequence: TGTGCCAGCAGGACACCCGGCACTGAAGCTTTCTTT.

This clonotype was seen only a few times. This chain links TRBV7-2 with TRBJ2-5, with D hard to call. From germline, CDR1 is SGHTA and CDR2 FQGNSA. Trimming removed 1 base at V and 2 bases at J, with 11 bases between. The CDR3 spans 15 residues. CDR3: CASSLDDAGQETQYF. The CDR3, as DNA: TGTGCCAGCAGCTTAGACGACGCCGGACAAGAGACCCAGTACTTC. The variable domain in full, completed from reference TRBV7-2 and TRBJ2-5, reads GAGVSQSPSNKVTEKGKDVELRCDPISGHTALYWYRQSLGQGLEFLIYFQGNSAPDKSGLPSDRFSAERTGGSVSTLTIQRTQQEDSAVYLCASSLDDAGQETQYFGPGTRLLVL.

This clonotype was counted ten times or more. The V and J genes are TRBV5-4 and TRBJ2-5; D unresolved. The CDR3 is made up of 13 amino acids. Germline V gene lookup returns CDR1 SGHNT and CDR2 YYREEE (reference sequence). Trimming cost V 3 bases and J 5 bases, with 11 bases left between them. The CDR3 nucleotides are TGTGCCAGCAGCTCGCCGTTCGTGGAGACCCAGTACTTC. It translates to CASSSPFVETQYF. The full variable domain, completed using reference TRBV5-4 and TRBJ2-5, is ETGVTQSPTHLIKTRGQQVTLRCSSQSGHNTVSWYQQALGQGPQFIFQYYREEENGRGNFPPRFSGLQFPNYSSELNVNALELDDSALYLCASSSPFVETQYFGPGTRLLVL.

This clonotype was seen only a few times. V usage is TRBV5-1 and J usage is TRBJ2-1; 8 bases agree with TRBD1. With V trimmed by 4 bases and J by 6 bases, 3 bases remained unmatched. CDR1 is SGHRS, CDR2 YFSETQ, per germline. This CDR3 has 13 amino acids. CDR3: CASSIGQGNEQFF. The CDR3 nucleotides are TGCGCCAGCAGCATAGGACAGGGCAATGAGCAGTTCTTC.

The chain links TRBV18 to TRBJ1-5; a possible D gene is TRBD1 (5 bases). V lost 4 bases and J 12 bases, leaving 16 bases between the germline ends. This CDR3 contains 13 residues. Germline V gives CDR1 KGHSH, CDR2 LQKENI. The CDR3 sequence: CASSLEGVGGQHF. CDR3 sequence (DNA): TGTGCCAGCTCACTAGAAGGGGTCGGGGGCCAGCATTTT.

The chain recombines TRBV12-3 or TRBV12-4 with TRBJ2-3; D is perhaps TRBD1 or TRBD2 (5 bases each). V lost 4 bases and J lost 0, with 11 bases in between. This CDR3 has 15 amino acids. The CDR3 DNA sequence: TGTGCCAGCAGTTCTGAGGGGCTGAGCACAGATACGCAGTATTTT. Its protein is CASSSEGLSTDTQYF.

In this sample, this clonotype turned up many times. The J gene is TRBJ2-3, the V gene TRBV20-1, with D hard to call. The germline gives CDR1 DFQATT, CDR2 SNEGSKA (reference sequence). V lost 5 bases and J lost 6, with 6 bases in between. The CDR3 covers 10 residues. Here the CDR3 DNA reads TGCAGTGCTCGCGTTGATACGCAGTATTTT. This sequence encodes CSARVDTQYF.

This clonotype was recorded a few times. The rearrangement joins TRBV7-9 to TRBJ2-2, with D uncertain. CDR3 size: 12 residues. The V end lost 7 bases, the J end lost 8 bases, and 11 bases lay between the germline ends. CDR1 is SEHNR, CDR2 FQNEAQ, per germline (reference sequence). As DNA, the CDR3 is TGTGCCAGCACCCCGGACCGGGGGGAGCTGTTTTTT. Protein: CASTPDRGELFF.

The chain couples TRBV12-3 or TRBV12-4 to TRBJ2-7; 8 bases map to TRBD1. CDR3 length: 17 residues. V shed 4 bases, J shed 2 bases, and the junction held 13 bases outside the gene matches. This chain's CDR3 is CASSSYSGQGLPYEQYF. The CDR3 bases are TGTGCCAGCAGTTCCTACTCTGGACAGGGCCTTCCCTACGAGCAGTACTTC.

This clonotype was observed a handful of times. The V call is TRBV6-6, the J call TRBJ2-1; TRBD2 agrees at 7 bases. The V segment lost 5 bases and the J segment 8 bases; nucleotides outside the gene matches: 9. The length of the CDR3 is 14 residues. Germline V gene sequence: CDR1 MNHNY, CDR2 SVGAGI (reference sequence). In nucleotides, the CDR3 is TGTGCCAGCAGTGTCCGGGTGGGGGGGTATGAGCAGTTCTTC. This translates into CASSVRVGGYEQFF.

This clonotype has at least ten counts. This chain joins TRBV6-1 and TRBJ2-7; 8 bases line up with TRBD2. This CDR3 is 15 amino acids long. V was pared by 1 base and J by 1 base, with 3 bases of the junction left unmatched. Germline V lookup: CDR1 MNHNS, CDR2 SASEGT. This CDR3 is CASSEVTSGSYEQYF. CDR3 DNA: TGTGCCAGCAGTGAAGTTACTAGCGGTTCCTACGAGCAGTACTTC.

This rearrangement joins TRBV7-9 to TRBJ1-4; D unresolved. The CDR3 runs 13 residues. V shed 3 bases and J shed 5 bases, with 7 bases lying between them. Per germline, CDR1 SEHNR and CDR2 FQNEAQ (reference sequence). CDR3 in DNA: TGTGCCAGCAGCTTGAACTTGAATGAAAAACTGTTTTTT. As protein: CASSLNLNEKLFF.

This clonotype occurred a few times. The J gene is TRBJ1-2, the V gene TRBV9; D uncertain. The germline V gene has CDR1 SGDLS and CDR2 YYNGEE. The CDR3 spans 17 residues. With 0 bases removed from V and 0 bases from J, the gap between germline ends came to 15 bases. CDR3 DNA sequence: TGTGCCAGCAGCGTAGGGCCGACGCCCCTTACTAACTATGGCTACACCTTC. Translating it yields CASSVGPTPLTNYGYTF.

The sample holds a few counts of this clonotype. The CDR3 nucleotides are TGTGCCAGCAGTTACCGACCACTGGGGACAGGAGCCCCTGGGGCCAACGTCCTGACTTTC. Translating gives CASSYRPLGTGAPGANVLTF. The chain has TRBV6-5 and TRBJ2-6; 8 bases match TRBD1. V lost 2 bases and J lost 2; bases outside the gene matches: 14. Germline loops: CDR1 MNHEY, CDR2 SVGAGI. There are 20 residues in the CDR3.

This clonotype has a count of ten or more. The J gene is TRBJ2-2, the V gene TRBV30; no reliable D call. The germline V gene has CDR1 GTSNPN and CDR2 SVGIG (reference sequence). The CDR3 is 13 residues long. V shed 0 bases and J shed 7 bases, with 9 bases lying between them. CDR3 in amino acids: CAWSVPSNGELFF. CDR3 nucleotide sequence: TGTGCCTGGAGTGTACCCAGTAACGGGGAGCTGTTTTTT.

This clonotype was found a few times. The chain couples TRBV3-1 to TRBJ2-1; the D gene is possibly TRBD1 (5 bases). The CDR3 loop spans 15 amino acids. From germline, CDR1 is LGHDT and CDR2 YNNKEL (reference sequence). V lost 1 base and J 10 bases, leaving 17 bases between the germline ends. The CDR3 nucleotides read TGTGCCAGCAGCCAAGTCGACAGAGCAATAGCCGAGCAGTTCTTC. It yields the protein CASSQVDRAIAEQFF.

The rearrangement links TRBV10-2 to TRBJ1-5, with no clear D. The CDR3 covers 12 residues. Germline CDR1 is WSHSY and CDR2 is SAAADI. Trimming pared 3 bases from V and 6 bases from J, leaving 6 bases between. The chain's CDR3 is CASSDHGQPQHF. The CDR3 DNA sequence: TGCGCCAGCAGTGACCACGGTCAGCCCCAGCATTTT.

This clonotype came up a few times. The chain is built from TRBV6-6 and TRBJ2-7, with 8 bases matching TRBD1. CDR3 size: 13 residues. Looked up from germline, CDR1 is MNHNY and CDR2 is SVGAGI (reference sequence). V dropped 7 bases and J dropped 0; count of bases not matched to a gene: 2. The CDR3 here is CASTGGVSYEQYF. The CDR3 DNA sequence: TGTGCCAGCACAGGGGGCGTCTCCTACGAGCAGTACTTC.

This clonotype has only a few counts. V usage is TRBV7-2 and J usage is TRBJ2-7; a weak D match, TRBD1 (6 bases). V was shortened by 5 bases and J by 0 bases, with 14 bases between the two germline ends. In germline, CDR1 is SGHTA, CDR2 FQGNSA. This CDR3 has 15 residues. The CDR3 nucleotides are TGTGCCAGCAGCCCCGAGGGGGTTTACTCCTACGAGCAGTACTTC. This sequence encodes CASSPEGVYSYEQYF.